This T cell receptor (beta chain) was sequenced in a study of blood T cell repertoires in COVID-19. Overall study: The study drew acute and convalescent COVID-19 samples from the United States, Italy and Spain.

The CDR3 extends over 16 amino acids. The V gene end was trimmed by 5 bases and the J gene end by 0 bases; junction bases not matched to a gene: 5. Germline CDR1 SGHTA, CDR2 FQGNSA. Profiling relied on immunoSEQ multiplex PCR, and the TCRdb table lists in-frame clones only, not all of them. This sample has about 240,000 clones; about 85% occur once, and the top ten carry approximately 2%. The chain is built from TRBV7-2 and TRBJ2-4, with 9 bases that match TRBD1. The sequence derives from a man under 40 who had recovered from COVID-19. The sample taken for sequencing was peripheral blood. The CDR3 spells CASSPTGGLAKNIQYF. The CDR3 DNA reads TGTGCCAGCAGCCCTACAGGGGGCTTAGCCAAAAACATTCAGTACTTC.